The clone carrying this T cell receptor (beta chain) was observed at least ten times. Its antigen is not known. This beta chain turned up in a library designed for alpha chains; as an off-target read, its abundance says little. These data originate in a study of spatial heterogeneity in lung cancer. Study-wide results and caveats: The study found that expanded intratumoral alpha and beta TCR counts tracked tumor mutation counts.

The time point denotes: sample taken at primary tumor resection. Patients with untreated early-stage non-small cell lung cancer, numbering 72, were the donors. Sequencing was performed on whole RNA extracted from tumor and nontumor lung tissue, or from frozen PBMC, and the material was left unsorted. Every TCR cDNA molecule bore its own unique molecular identifier. One entry per CDR3 protein results from TCRdb running MiXCR on the 5' RACE reads. The table includes over 15,000 distinct CDR3 sequences, more than 5.5% detected once. V lost 8 bases and J lost 5; bases outside the gene matches: 3. Per germline, CDR1 MNHEY and CDR2 SMNVEV (reference sequence). There are 12 residues in the CDR3.

The clonotype comes from a male donor with early-stage non-small cell lung cancer. The source was lung tumor tissue, collected at surgery. The V call is TRBV27, the J call TRBJ2-7, with 10 bases identical to TRBD1. CDR3 loop: CASWDRGNEQYF. In nucleotides, the CDR3 is TGTGCCAGCTGGGACAGGGGTAACGAGCAGTACTTC.